This record concerns one T cell receptor (beta chain) sequence. The data stem from a study of shared clonotypes between healthy human individuals. Study summary: Three CD4 naive, three CD4 memory, two CD8 naive and one CD8 memory plate were used per donor.

Germline-derived CDR1 and CDR2 are SGHNT and YYREEE (reference sequence). The CDR3 covers 15 residues. V dropped 0 bases and J dropped 3; count of bases not matched to a gene: 1. Libraries were prepared by immunoSEQ multiplex PCR; TCRdb keeps only in-frame clonotypes and omits some of them. This sample has roughly 2.5 million clones, with roughly 92% found just once. Sequencing was carried out using naive CD4+ T cells sorted from blood. The sample's subset: CD45RA+ positively selected. The sequence was collected from a man between 18 and 35 years old in good health. The J gene is TRBJ2-1, the V gene TRBV5-4, with 9 bases that match TRBD1. CDR3 amino acids: CASSLEDRGYNEQFF. CDR3 bases: TGTGCCAGCAGCTTGGAGGACAGGGGCTACAATGAGCAGTTCTTC.